A selection of T cell receptor beta chains follows, all from one sample in a study of blood T cell repertoires in COVID-19. Produced via immunoSEQ multiplex PCR; TCRdb's table is partial and in-frame only. The table records approximately 110,000 clones, around nine tenths of them present only once. Sequencing was performed on peripheral blood. All receptors come from a man aged 45-65 years with COVID-19, enrolled during active disease. Both conserved end residues are part of each CDR3. D genes are given only for firm matches. Clone size is stated in some rows and not others, as once, few, many or a class when expanded.

V,J,D,size,DNA,CDR3
TRBV30,TRBJ1-3,.,.,TGTGCCTGGAGTGTATCAGCTGGAAACACCATATATTTT,CAWSVSAGNTIYF
TRBV4-1,TRBJ2-3,.,.,TGCGCCAGCAGCCAAGGGCGGGGATATTCGGACACAGATACGCAGTATTTT,CASSQGRGYSDTDTQYF
TRBV5-3,TRBJ2-1,.,once,TGTGCCAGAAGCTGGGCCACGGGGAATGAGCAGTTCTTC,CARSWATGNEQFF
TRBV7-8,TRBJ1-4,TRBD1,.,TGTGCCAGCAGCTTAGGGGCGTCACAGGGGTGGGTTGAAAAACTGTTTTTT,CASSLGASQGWVEKLFF
TRBV11-2,TRBJ1-4,.,.,TGTGCCAGCAGCGTGGGGGCCGGAAAACTGTTTTTT,CASSVGAGKLFF
TRBV10-3,TRBJ2-7,TRBD1,.,TGTGCCATCAGTGATCGGGACAGGGGCCACGAGCAGTACTTC,CAISDRDRGHEQYF
TRBV28,TRBJ1-2,TRBD1,.,TGTGCCAGCAGTTCAGGGGGACAGCTTCATGGCTACACCTTC,CASSSGGQLHGYTF
TRBV15,TRBJ2-2,TRBD1,.,TGTGCCACCAGCACGGACAGGGCATTTAACACCGGGGAGCTGTTTTTT,CATSTDRAFNTGELFF
TRBV11-3,TRBJ2-7,TRBD2,.,TGTGCCAGCAGCCAAGGACTAGCGGGAGCGGGCGAGCAGTACTTC,CASSQGLAGAGEQYF
TRBV7-8,TRBJ2-7,.,.,TGTGCCAGCAGACCGAGAAGGGGCGGTGGAGGGCCGGCCGGGGAGCAGTACTTC,CASRPRRGGGGPAGEQYF
TRBV2,TRBJ1-1,TRBD1,once,TGTGCCAGCAGTGAACGGACAGGGAACACTGAAGCTTTCTTT,CASSERTGNTEAFF
TRBV11-1,TRBJ2-1,TRBD1,.,TGTGCCAGCAGCTCGGGACAGTCTTCCTACAATGAGCAGTTCTTC,CASSSGQSSYNEQFF
TRBV18,TRBJ2-1,.,.,TGTGCCAGCTCACCTCAGACATCCGCCTCCTACAATGAGCAGTTCTTC,CASSPQTSASYNEQFF
TRBV4-3,TRBJ2-2,TRBD1,once,TGCGCCAGCAGCCCCCGGACAGGGGGCGCGAACACCGGGGAGCTGTTTTTT,CASSPRTGGANTGELFF
TRBV9,TRBJ2-2,.,.,TGTGCCAGCAGCGTAGCTCTTGGCGGAGGCGGGGAGCTGTTTTTT,CASSVALGGGGELFF
TRBV27,TRBJ1-1,TRBD1,.,TGTGCCAGCAGTATAACAGGGGTGACGGCTGAAGCTTTCTTT,CASSITGVTAEAFF
TRBV5-4,TRBJ2-3,TRBD1,.,TGTGCCAGCAGCTGGGACAGGGTCACAGATACGCAGTATTTT,CASSWDRVTDTQYF
TRBV15,TRBJ1-4,.,.,TGTGCCACCAGCAGAGATAACGGGGCAACTAATGAAAAACTGTTTTTT,CATSRDNGATNEKLFF
TRBV24-1,TRBJ1-1,.,.,TGTGCCACCAGTGATTTTGGCGGTGAAGCTTTCTTT,CATSDFGGEAFF
TRBV20-1,TRBJ2-5,.,.,TGCTCATGGACTCTCCAAGAGACCCAGTACTTC,CSWTLQETQYF
TRBV5-1,TRBJ2-5,TRBD2,.,TGCGCCAGCAGCTTGGGACTAGCTGGAGAGACCCAGTACTTC,CASSLGLAGETQYF
TRBV29-1,TRBJ2-1,.,.,TGCAGCGCCGACAGGAGCTCCTACAATGAGCAGTTCTTC,CSADRSSYNEQFF
TRBV11-2,TRBJ1-2,TRBD1,.,TGTGCCAGCAGCTTACAAGGGGGCGCATTGGATGGCTACACCTTC,CASSLQGGALDGYTF
TRBV21-1,TRBJ2-5,.,.,TGTGCCAGCAGCAAAGCGCTAAATTTGCGGGGAAGTCAAGAGACCCAGTACTTC,CASSKALNLRGSQETQYF
TRBV2,TRBJ2-5,.,few,TGTGCCAGCAGTGTCAGAGAGACCCAGTACTTC,CASSVRETQYF
TRBV6-2/TRBV6-3,TRBJ2-5,.,.,TGTGCCAGCAGTTACTCCGGGAGAGGGGACCAAGAGACCCAGTACTTC,CASSYSGRGDQETQYF
TRBV5-4,TRBJ2-5,.,.,TGTGCCAGCAGCTTGGGGGGGCGTGGAGAGACCCAGTACTTC,CASSLGGRGETQYF